This T cell receptor (beta chain) originates from a study of T cell repertoires in cytomegalovirus infection. General study results and limits: Public TCR beta family frequency separated CMV-and-HLA carriers, including in an independent cohort. Ex vivo, HLA-C-restricted CMV-specific TCR beta clonotypes prevailed over the rest of the response.

This clonotype showed up just a few times. Its cognate antigen is unknown. With V trimmed by 6 bases and J by 5 bases, 9 bases remained unmatched. The CDR3 length is 14 residues. Per germline, CDR1 MDHEN and CDR2 SYDVKM. TCRdb ran MiXCR on the reads and lists one entry per CDR3 protein. The data hold tens of thousands of distinct CDR3 sequences, with around 30% observed a single time. The chain recombines TRBV28 with TRBJ2-5; 7 nucleotides align to TRBD1. The sample in question was CD8+ T cells from cultured PBMCs, obtained from culture after CMV antigen stimulation. The sequence was collected from a human donor in good health (CMV status not recorded). Some clones in this sample may be carry-over from other donors' samples. The DNA of the CDR3 is TGTGCCAGCAGCGAAGGACAGGAGGCCGAGACCCAGTACTTC. Amino acid sequence: CASSEGQEAETQYF.